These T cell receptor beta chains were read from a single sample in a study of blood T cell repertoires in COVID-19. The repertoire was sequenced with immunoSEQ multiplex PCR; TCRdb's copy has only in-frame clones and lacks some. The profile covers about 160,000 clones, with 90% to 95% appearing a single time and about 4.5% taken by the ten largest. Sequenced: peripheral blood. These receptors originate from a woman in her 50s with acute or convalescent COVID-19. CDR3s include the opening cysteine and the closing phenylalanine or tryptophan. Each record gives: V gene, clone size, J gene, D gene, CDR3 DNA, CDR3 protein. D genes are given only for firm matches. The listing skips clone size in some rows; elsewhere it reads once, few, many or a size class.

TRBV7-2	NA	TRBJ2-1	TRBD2	TGTGCCAGCAGCGTACTAGCGGGGCGTGAGCAGTTCTTC	CASSVLAGREQFF
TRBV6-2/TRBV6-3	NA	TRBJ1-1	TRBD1	TGTGCCAGCAGCCTGACAGGGCGGGCTGAAGCTTTCTTT	CASSLTGRAEAFF
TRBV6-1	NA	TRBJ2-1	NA	TGTGCCAGCAGTGAAGCTTTAGGAGGCGTAAATGAGCAGTTCTTC	CASSEALGGVNEQFF
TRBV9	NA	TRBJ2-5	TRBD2	TGTGCCAGCAGCGTAGATTCGACTAGCCGAGAGACCCAGTACTTC	CASSVDSTSRETQYF
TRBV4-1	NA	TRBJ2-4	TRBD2	TGCGCCAGCAGCCTCGCGGGGGTGAACATAGCCAAAAACATTCAGTACTTC	CASSLAGVNIAKNIQYF
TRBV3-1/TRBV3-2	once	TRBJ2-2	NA	TGTGCCAGCAGCCAAGGTCGGGGGACCGGGGAGCTGTTTTTT	CASSQGRGTGELFF
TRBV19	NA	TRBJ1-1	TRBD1	TGTGCCAGTAGTATAGTCCCACAGGGGGAAGCTTTCTTT	CASSIVPQGEAFF
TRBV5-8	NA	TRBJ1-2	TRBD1	TGTGCCAGCAGCACGGACAGGGAAGGCGGCTACACCTTC	CASSTDREGGYTF
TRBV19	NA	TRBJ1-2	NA	TGTGCCAGTAGTATAGGCAGACAGCAGTATGGCTACACCTTC	CASSIGRQQYGYTF
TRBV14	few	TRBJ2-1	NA	TGTGCCAGCAGCCAGCTAACAAGGGGCAATGAGCAGTTCTTC	CASSQLTRGNEQFF
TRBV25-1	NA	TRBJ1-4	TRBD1	TGTGCCAGCTGCATGGGGACAGCCGCAACTAATGAAAAACTGTTTTTT	CASCMGTAATNEKLFF
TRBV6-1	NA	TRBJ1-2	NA	TGTGCCAGCAGTGAAGACGGCAGGGAACACGGCTACACCTTC	CASSEDGREHGYTF
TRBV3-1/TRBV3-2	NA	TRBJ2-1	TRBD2	TGTGCCAGCTCGGGGACTAGCGGGAGTGTTTTTGAAAGTGAGCAGTTCTTC	CASSGTSGSVFESEQFF
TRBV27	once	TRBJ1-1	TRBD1	TGTGCCAGCAGCCGACAGGGGGGGACTGAAGCTTTCTTT	CASSRQGGTEAFF
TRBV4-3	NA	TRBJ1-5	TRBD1	TGCGCCAGCAGCCAAGTACAGGGGCGGGCGAGTCAGCCCCAGCATTTT	CASSQVQGRASQPQHF
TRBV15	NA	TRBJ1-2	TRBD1	TGTGCCACCAGCAGGGATCTCGGACAGGAAGGACGTGGCTACACCTTC	CATSRDLGQEGRGYTF
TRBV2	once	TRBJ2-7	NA	TGTGCCACCCGCACAGTGCAGAAGCAGTACTTC	CATRTVQKQYF
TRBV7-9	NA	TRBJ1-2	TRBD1	TGTGCCAGCAGCTTACCCCTACCGGGACAGGGTAACTATGGCTACACCTTC	CASSLPLPGQGNYGYTF
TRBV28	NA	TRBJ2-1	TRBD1	TGTGCCAGCAGTTACCTCACAAGGGACAGAGGTAATGAGCAGTTCTTC	CASSYLTRDRGNEQFF
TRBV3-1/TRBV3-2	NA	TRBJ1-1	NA	TGTGCCAGCAGCCAGGGGGCGGGAGGTGAAGCTTTCTTT	CASSQGAGGEAFF
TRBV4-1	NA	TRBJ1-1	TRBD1	TGCGCCAGCAGCCGGGGGACAGCCGCGTACACTGAAGCTTTCTTT	CASSRGTAAYTEAFF
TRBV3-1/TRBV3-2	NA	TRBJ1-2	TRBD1	TGTGCCAGCAGCCATGGACAGGGGATAGGCTACACCTTC	CASSHGQGIGYTF
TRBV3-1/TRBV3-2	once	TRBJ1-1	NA	TGTGCCAGCAGCCAAGACAGGGCGATGAACACTGAAGCTTTCTTT	CASSQDRAMNTEAFF